This TCR beta chain is drawn from a study of control samples from healthy donors and cancer patients. CDR1 is LNHDA and CDR2 is SQIVND in the germline V gene (reference sequence). This CDR3 has 14 amino acids. V trimming: 7 bases; J trimming: 1 base; junction bases outside the gene matches: 4. The table came from immunoSEQ multiplex PCR; TCRdb's copy has only in-frame clones and leaves some out. The table shows 210,000 or so clones, with roughly nine tenths occurring only once. The sample was blood. The origin of this receptor is a young man in good health. J is TRBJ2-3 and V is TRBV19, with 8 bases fitting TRBD2. The CDR3 DNA reads TGTGCCAGTACGGGGGGGTCTCGCACAGATACGCAGTATTTT. Amino acids: CASTGGSRTDTQYF.